This TCR beta chain was retrieved from a study of PD-1 blockade in classical Hodgkin lymphoma. Study in general: Once every 2 weeks, patients received intravenous nivolumab at 3 mg/kg.

In the case of this clone: Its antigen is not known.

Data came from immunoSEQ multiplex PCR; TCRdb stores just in-frame clones and leaves some out. The sample holds 37,000 or so clones, 85% to 90% seen once. Every one of the patients relapsed after autologous stem cell transplantation (brentuximab vedotin exposure was variable). The study, taken as a whole, reports: Newly diagnosed patients were said to have less baseline TCR diversity than healthy donors did. Diversity in CD4+ TCRs, unlike that measured in CD8+ TCRs, had risen significantly by C4D1.

CDR3 size: 13 residues. The V gene's germline CDR1 is SNHLY and CDR2 FYNNEI. V was trimmed by 6 bases and J by 6 bases, leaving 12 bases between them. The TCR comes from a human donor with classical Hodgkin lymphoma. This chain links TRBV2 with TRBJ1-3; D gene uncertain. The sample was peripheral blood mononuclear cells (PBMCs), taken before the second cycle of nivolumab. The CDR3 reads CASRAGELNTIYF. The CDR3 DNA reads as TGTGCCAGCAGGGCCGGAGAGCTAAACACCATATATTTT.